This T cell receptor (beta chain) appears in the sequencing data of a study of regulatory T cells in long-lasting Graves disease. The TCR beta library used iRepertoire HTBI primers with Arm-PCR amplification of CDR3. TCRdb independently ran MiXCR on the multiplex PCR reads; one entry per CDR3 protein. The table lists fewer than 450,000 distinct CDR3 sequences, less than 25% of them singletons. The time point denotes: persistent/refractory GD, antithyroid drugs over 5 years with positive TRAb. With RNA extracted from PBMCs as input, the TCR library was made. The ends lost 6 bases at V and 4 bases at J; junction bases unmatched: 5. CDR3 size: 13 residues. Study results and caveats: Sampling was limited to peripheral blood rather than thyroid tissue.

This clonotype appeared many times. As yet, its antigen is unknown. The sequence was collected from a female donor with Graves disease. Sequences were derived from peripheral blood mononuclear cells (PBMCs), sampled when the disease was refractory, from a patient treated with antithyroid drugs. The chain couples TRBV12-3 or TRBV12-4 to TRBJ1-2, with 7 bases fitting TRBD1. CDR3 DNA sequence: TGTGCCAGCAGCCCGACAGGGTTCTATGGCTACACCTTC. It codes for CASSPTGFYGYTF.